One T cell receptor beta chain is described in this entry. What antigen it recognizes has not been identified. Per-base qualities were not stored, and no clone one base away is much larger. This record belongs to a study of blood T cell repertoires in COVID-19 (dated by TCRdb to the early 2020s). Concerning the study at large: Samples from collaborators originated in the United States, Italy and Spain and spanned both the acute and convalescent phases of COVID-19. The prospective study material was composed of cDNA or gDNA derived from T cells, B-cell-depleted T cells, or PBMCs. The dataset comprised deeply sampled blood TCRbeta repertoires from subjects exposed to, actively infected with, or recovered from COVID-19. The repertoires were released in a freely available public database intended as a resource for research on the immune response to SARS-CoV-2. Samples were obtained from the ongoing ImmuneRACE study (first 160 participants) and from 1,200 or so subjects provided by 6 global collaborators. The sample metadata nearly always contained a de-identified subject ID, COVID-19 status, age in years and sex. Where HLA class I and class II types were available, the types were taken from metadata supplied by the sample provider, not from assay-based typing.

The immunoSEQ Assay, a bias-controlled multiplex PCR, was used to amplify TCRbeta CDR3 regions from genomic DNA. As for the original processing: The number of nucleated cells in each sample was estimated by amplification of reference gene primers within the assay. To quantify the absolute abundance of each unique TCRbeta CDR3 rearrangement, sequence reads were collapsed and filtered. For each sample, productive Simpson clonality was calculated as the square root of Simpson's diversity index across productive rearrangements. Sourced from immuneACCESS, this table was stored by TCRdb with only in-frame sequences that have V and J called. A share of the clones is absent; for the studies checked, an unresolved V gene accounts for under half, and the remainder has no known explanation. For V, J and clone size, that table is used; D and trimming come from the DNA. The sample table shows 200,000 to 300,000 clones, and 80% to 90% are seen once. In total, the top ten clones hold around 3% of the sample.

What the research found in general, with its limitations: Clinical and demographic metadata were provided uncurated, with the amount varying by source and participant.

Enrolling through a virtual design, the prospective study's participants ranged in age from about 18 to 89 years and lived across 24 United States geographic areas. In the prospective study, cohorts were assigned on the basis of participant-reported clinical history obtained from a screening survey and a study questionnaire. A participant counted as exposed if, within 2 weeks of entering the study, that participant had been in contact with someone who had a PCR-confirmed or clinician-diagnosed COVID-19 case. In the prospective study, whole blood, serum and a nasopharyngeal or oropharyngeal swab were collected from each participant by mobile phlebotomists. Prospective study participants could optionally give additional blood draws and questionnaires over a roughly two-month period. Before DNA extraction, blood samples from the prospective study were shipped at room temperature or frozen. The CDR3 contains 17 residues, cysteine and phenylalanine counted. Just the 51-base CDR3 DNA is kept, in frame starting at base 1.

This clonotype was obtained from a woman aged 40 to 55 who had been exposed to COVID-19. The sequenced sample consisted of PBMCs or T cells enriched from blood (not recorded which). The chain was built from TRBV12-1 and TRBJ1-2; the DNA was not used to check the table's D call, TRBD1. TRBV12-1 is an annotated pseudogene. The bases read TGTGCCAGCAGCTTTGTTTGGCAGGGGGATAAGGACTATGGCTACACCTTC. Its product reads: CASSFVWQGDKDYGYTF.